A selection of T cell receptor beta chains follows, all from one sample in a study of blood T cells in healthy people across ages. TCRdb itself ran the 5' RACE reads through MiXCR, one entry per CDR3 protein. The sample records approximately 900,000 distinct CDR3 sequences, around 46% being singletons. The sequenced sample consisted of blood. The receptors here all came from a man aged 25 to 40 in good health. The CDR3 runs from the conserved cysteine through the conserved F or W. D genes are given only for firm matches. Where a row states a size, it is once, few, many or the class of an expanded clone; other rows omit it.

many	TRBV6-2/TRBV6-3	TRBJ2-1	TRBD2	CASSYELAGGPGSEQFF	TGTGCCAGCAGTTATGAACTAGCGGGGGGGCCTGGTTCTGAGCAGTTCTTC
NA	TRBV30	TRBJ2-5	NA	CAWSPLGETQYF	TGTGCCTGGAGCCCCTTGGGAGAGACCCAGTACTTC
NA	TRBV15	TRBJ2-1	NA	CATSSRHRDNEQFF	TGTGCCACCAGCAGTAGACACCGAGACAATGAGCAGTTCTTC
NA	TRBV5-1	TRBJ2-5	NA	CASSFGQQQETQYF	TGCGCCAGCAGCTTCGGGCAGCAACAAGAGACCCAGTACTTC
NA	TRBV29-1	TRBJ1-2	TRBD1	CSVRPGQGANYGYTF	TGCAGCGTGAGACCGGGACAGGGCGCAAACTATGGCTACACCTTC
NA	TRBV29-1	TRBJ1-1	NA	CSVEDVGVRAFF	TGCAGCGTTGAGGATGTAGGGGTTAGGGCTTTCTTT
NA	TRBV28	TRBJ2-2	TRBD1	CASSRQGLSGELFF	TGTGCCAGCAGTCGACAGGGGTTGAGCGGGGAGCTGTTTTTT
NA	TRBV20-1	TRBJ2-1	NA	CSARDARGAYNEQFF	TGCAGTGCTAGAGATGCCAGGGGAGCCTACAATGAGCAGTTCTTC
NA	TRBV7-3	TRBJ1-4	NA	CASSPTGRAGEKLFF	TGTGCCAGCAGCCCTACGGGCAGGGCGGGCGAAAAACTGTTTTTT
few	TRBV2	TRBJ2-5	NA	CASSISAQYF	TGTGCCAGCAGTATTTCGGCCCAGTACTTC
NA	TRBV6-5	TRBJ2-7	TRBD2	CASSYQRGSYEQYF	TGTGCCAGCAGTTACCAGCGGGGGTCCTACGAGCAGTACTTC
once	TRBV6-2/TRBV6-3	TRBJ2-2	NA	CASSYGTTGSGELFF	TGTGCCAGCAGTTACGGTACCACGGGGTCCGGGGAGCTGTTTTTT
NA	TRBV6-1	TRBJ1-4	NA	CASRQGGKDEKLFF	TGTGCCAGCAGACAGGGCGGTAAGGATGAAAAACTGTTTTTT
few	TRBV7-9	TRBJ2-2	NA	CASSLYRENTGELFF	TGTGCCAGCAGCTTATACAGGGAGAACACCGGGGAGCTGTTTTTT
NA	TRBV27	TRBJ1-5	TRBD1	CASNQAGGGNQPQHF	TGTGCCAGCAACCAGGCAGGGGGGGGCAATCAGCCCCAGCATTTT
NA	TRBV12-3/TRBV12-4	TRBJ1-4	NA	CASSFFRVREKLFF	TGTGCCAGCAGTTTCTTTCGAGTTAGGGAAAAACTGTTTTTT
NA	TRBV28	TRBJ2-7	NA	CASSLSFLQPYEQYF	TGTGCCAGCAGTTTATCCTTCTTACAGCCCTACGAGCAGTACTTC
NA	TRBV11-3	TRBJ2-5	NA	CASSSTGSSETQYF	TGTGCCAGCAGCTCAACCGGCAGTTCAGAGACCCAGTACTTC
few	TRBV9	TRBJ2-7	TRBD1	CASSVDGDSYEQYF	TGTGCCAGCAGCGTAGACGGGGACAGCTACGAGCAGTACTTC
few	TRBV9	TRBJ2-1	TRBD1	CASSVEQGFGEQFF	TGTGCCAGCAGCGTAGAACAGGGGTTTGGTGAGCAGTTCTTC
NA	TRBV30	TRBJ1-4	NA	CAWSTARRLFF	TGTGCCTGGAGTACCGCCCGACGACTGTTTTTT
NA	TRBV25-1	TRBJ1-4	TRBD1	CASTTGASTNEKLFF	TGTGCCAGCACGACAGGGGCGTCCACTAATGAAAAACTGTTTTTT